What follows are 32 T cell receptor beta chains derived from one specimen sequenced in a study of vaccination effects on CD4 cells after COVID-19. The protocol was immunoSEQ multiplex PCR, while the TCRdb copy is restricted to in-frame clones and leaves out a portion. The table has tens of thousands of clones, about 70% seen once; the top ten hold under 4.5%. Cells that had been cultured for 10 days were the source of isolated CD4+ T cells. Their antigen targets remain unknown. The material was CD4+ T cells from PBMCs cultured without peptide, obtained before COVID-19 vaccination. These receptors came from a human donor who received a COVID-19 vaccine.

This clone has only a few counts. The rearrangement links TRBV19 to TRBJ1-5; 7 nucleotides match TRBD1. Germline CDR1 is LNHDA and CDR2 is SQIVND (reference sequence). With 7 bases clipped from V and 0 bases from J, the junction kept 6 bases outside the gene matches. This CDR3 is 15 amino acids long. In DNA form, the CDR3 reads TGTGCCAGTAAGCAGGGGGGTCTTAGCAATCAGCCCCAGCATTTT. This gives the protein CASKQGGLSNQPQHF.

V usage is TRBV10-2 and J usage is TRBJ1-1, with D tentatively TRBD1 (6 bases). Germline CDR1 and CDR2: WSHSY and SAAADI. With 2 bases removed from V and 3 bases from J, the gap between germline ends came to 13 bases. The CDR3 length is 15 residues. The CDR3 here is CASSEPPRGDTEAFF. CDR3 DNA: TGCGCCAGCAGTGAGCCCCCTAGGGGGGACACTGAAGCTTTCTTT.

The CDR3 DNA follows: TGTGCCAGCAGCGGCGGACGCACAGATACGCAGTATTTT. It yields the protein CASSGGRTDTQYF. V gene TRBV9 combines with J gene TRBJ2-3; D gene uncertain. The CDR3 runs to 13 residues. Germline V CDR1 and CDR2: SGDLS, YYNGEE. Trimming cost V 3 bases and J 1 base, with 6 bases left between them.

V gene TRBV3-1 (or the pseudogene TRBV3-2) combines with J gene TRBJ1-6; 8 bases agree with TRBD1. The germline gives CDR1 LGHDT, CDR2 YNNKEL (reference sequence). Trimming at V came to 6 bases and at J to 7 bases, leaving 11 bases not matched to a gene. The CDR3 contains 16 residues. The CDR3 region has the DNA TGTGCCAGCAGTCGTAATGGACAGGGTGGGAATTCACCCCTCCACTTT. Its translation is CASSRNGQGGNSPLHF.

The V call is TRBV19, the J call TRBJ2-2; 12 positions match TRBD2. This CDR3 is built from 17 residues. The V gene end was trimmed by 6 bases and the J gene end by 4 bases; junction bases not matched to a gene: 9. From germline, CDR1 is LNHDA and CDR2 SQIVND (reference sequence). CDR3 protein: CASRPGLAGSATGELFF. Here the CDR3 DNA reads TGTGCCAGTAGACCCGGACTAGCGGGATCCGCCACCGGGGAGCTGTTTTTT.

This clone was counted a single time. V and J are TRBV24-1 and TRBJ2-3, with 8 nucleotides matching TRBD2. Germline V lookup: CDR1 KGHDR, CDR2 SFDVKD. J was trimmed by 8 bases and V by 9 bases; bases with no gene match: 12. The CDR3 has 14 amino acids. The CDR3 sequence: CATAIRGGPGTQYF. CDR3 in DNA: TGTGCCACCGCCATCCGGGGGGGCCCGGGTACGCAGTATTTT.

This rearrangement joins TRBV6-5 to TRBJ1-1; 8 nucleotides line up with TRBD1. This CDR3 is 14 amino acids long. Germline V CDR1 and CDR2: MNHEY, SVGAGI. With 5 bases clipped from V and 6 bases from J, the junction kept 8 bases outside the gene matches. Here the CDR3 DNA reads TGTGCCAGCAGTAAGACAGGGGAGCGCGCTGAAGCTTTCTTT. As protein: CASSKTGERAEAFF.

This chain connects TRBV9 to TRBJ1-2, with TRBD1 identical over 10 bases. CDR3 length equals 15 residues. CDR1 is SGDLS and CDR2 is YYNGEE in the germline V gene. With 0 bases clipped from V and 6 bases from J, the junction kept 5 bases outside the gene matches. In DNA, the CDR3 is TGTGCCAGCAGCGTAGAAGGGACAGGGGATCATGGCTACACCTTC. This sequence encodes CASSVEGTGDHGYTF.

The rearrangement links TRBV2 to TRBJ2-2, with D possibly matching TRBD1 (6 bases). Germline CDR1 is SNHLY and CDR2 is FYNNEI. V lost 9 bases and J lost 4, with 9 bases in between. This CDR3 contains 12 residues. The CDR3 protein is CASQGSTGELFF. For the CDR3, the DNA is TGTGCCAGTCAGGGGTCCACCGGGGAGCTGTTTTTT.

This chain uses TRBV6-5 with TRBJ2-3; 8 positions match TRBD2. This CDR3 comprises 13 residues. Germline assignment: CDR1 MNHEY and CDR2 SVGAGI. Trimming removed 7 bases from V and 6 bases from J; junction bases left unmatched: 6. CDR3 loop: CASIRLASDTQYF. In nucleotides, the CDR3 is TGTGCCAGCATAAGACTAGCGAGCGATACGCAGTATTTT.

The chain carries TRBV3-1 (or the pseudogene TRBV3-2) and TRBJ1-4; 9 bases align to TRBD1. CDR1 is LGHDT, CDR2 YNNKEL, per germline (reference sequence). Trimming cost V 1 base and J 7 bases; bases outside gene matches: 7. The CDR3 covers 16 residues. The CDR3 bases are TGTGCCAGCAGCCAAGCCCCGGGACAGGGATCTGAAAAACTGTTTTTT. Its protein product is CASSQAPGQGSEKLFF.

The chain couples TRBV18 to TRBJ1-2, with 7 bases identical to TRBD1. Germline V CDR1 and CDR2: KGHSH, LQKENI. The CDR3 is 17 residues long. Trimming took 3 bases from V and 6 from J; bases not matched to a gene: 16. CDR3 region: CASSPKRFSTGEDGYTF. Here the CDR3 DNA reads TGTGCCAGCTCACCTAAGAGATTCTCCACAGGGGAAGATGGCTACACCTTC.

This sequence joins TRBV6-5 and TRBJ1-4; maybe TRBD1 (6 bases). The CDR3 covers 14 residues. V lost 2 bases, J lost 11 bases, and 15 bases lay in between. The V gene's germline CDR1 is MNHEY and CDR2 SVGAGI. CDR3 nucleotide sequence: TGTGCCAGCAGTTACGCCGGGAGGGGGTGGAAACTGTTTTTT. Amino acids: CASSYAGRGWKLFF.

The rearrangement uses TRBV5-1 and TRBJ2-2; 8 bases line up with TRBD2. CDR3 size: 17 residues. From germline, CDR1 is SGHRS and CDR2 YFSETQ. Trimming cost V 1 base and J 2 bases; bases outside gene matches: 7. The CDR3 DNA is TGCGCCAGCAGCTTGAACGTGCGGGAGGTAAACACCGGGGAGCTGTTTTTT. Translated, it gives CASSLNVREVNTGELFF. The whole variable domain, filled in from reference TRBV5-1 and TRBJ2-2, reads KAGVTQTPRYLIKTRGQQVTLSCSPISGHRSVSWYQQTPGQGLQFLFEYFSETQRNKGNFPGRFSGRQFSNSRSEMNVSTLELGDSALYLCASSLNVREVNTGELFFGEGSRLTVL.

The genes are TRBV5-1 and TRBJ1-2; no clear D. The length of the CDR3 is 12 residues. The germline V and J ends were trimmed by 1 base and 5 bases, with 6 bases remaining between them. Germline V lookup: CDR1 SGHRS, CDR2 YFSETQ. The CDR3 sequence is CASSLSEYGYTF. The CDR3 coding sequence is TGCGCCAGCAGCTTGTCGGAGTATGGCTACACCTTC.

This clone was counted a few times. The V gene is TRBV6-1, the J gene TRBJ1-6; D is uncertain. Germline V lookup: CDR1 MNHNS, CDR2 SASEGT. CDR3 size: 13 residues. V was shortened by 3 bases and J by 10 bases, with 10 bases between the two germline ends. CDR3 amino acids: CASSDVAGSPLHF. In DNA, the CDR3 is TGTGCCAGCAGTGATGTTGCAGGCTCACCCCTCCACTTT.

The genes are TRBV7-9 and TRBJ1-5; 9 nucleotides align to TRBD1. The CDR3 sequence is 15 residues long. CDR1 and CDR2 (germline): SEHNR, FQNEAQ (reference sequence). With V trimmed by 3 bases and J by 3 bases, 3 bases remained unmatched. CDR3 DNA: TGTGCCAGCAGCTTCGGGACAGGGTCCAATCAGCCCCAGCATTTT. It yields the protein CASSFGTGSNQPQHF.

This clone was recorded only once. The genes are TRBV3-1 (or the pseudogene TRBV3-2) and TRBJ1-1; D is perhaps TRBD1 (5 bases). CDR1 is LGHDT, CDR2 YNNKEL, per germline (reference sequence). The CDR3 extends over 15 amino acids. The ends were cut back, 4 bases at V and 4 bases at J, with 16 bases in the middle. The CDR3 here is CASSRQGAWGTEAFF. DNA of the CDR3: TGTGCCAGCAGCCGTCAGGGCGCCTGGGGCACTGAAGCTTTCTTT.

The chain uses TRBV5-1 and TRBJ1-6, with D possibly TRBD1 on 6 matching bases. V was pared by 4 bases and J by 5 bases, with 13 bases between. This CDR3 spans 15 amino acids. Germline loops: CDR1 SGHRS, CDR2 YFSETQ. The CDR3 loop reads CASSRDTTDNSPLHF. CDR3 DNA sequence: TGCGCCAGCAGCCGGGACACGACTGATAATTCACCCCTCCACTTT.

The chain is built from TRBV19 and TRBJ2-7; D is perhaps TRBD1 (6 bases). CDR3 length: 14 residues. Germline lookup yields CDR1 LNHDA and CDR2 SQIVND (reference sequence). Trimming pared 2 bases from V and 3 bases from J, leaving 11 bases between. The CDR3, as DNA: TGTGCCAGTAGTATAAGACAGGAGAACTACGAGCAGTACTTC. Encoded protein: CASSIRQENYEQYF. Full variable domain (missing parts from reference TRBV19 and TRBJ2-7): DGGITQSPKYLFRKEGQNVTLSCEQNLNHDAMYWYRQDPGQGLRLIYYSQIVNDFQKGDIAEGYSVSREKKESFPLTVTSAQKNPTAFYLCASSIRQENYEQYFGPGTRLTVT.

The rearrangement joins TRBV5-1 to TRBJ2-1; D gene unclear. The CDR3 has 14 amino acids. In germline, CDR1 is SGHRS, CDR2 YFSETQ. V dropped 0 bases and J dropped 4 bases, with 8 bases sitting between them. CDR3 amino acids: CASSLDRFYNEQFF. CDR3 DNA sequence: TGCGCCAGCAGCTTGGACCGTTTTTACAATGAGCAGTTCTTC.

This chain joins TRBV5-4 and TRBJ2-2; a possible D gene is TRBD1 (5 bases). This CDR3 comprises 14 residues. Trimming shortened V by 0 bases and J by 8 bases, and 11 bases separated the two germline ends. The germline gives CDR1 SGHNT, CDR2 YYREEE (reference sequence). CDR3 DNA: TGTGCCAGCAGCTTGGGCAGGGCAGGTGGGGAGCTGTTTTTT. Protein: CASSLGRAGGELFF. The complete variable domain, with remaining parts taken from reference TRBV5-4 and TRBJ2-2, reads ETGVTQSPTHLIKTRGQQVTLRCSSQSGHNTVSWYQQALGQGPQFIFQYYREEENGRGNFPPRFSGLQFPNYSSELNVNALELDDSALYLCASSLGRAGGELFFGEGSRLTVL.

This clone was seen more than once but under ten times. This chain uses TRBV10-1 with TRBJ1-1; D is undetermined. The CDR3 totals 12 residues. The ends were cut back, 3 bases at V and 9 bases at J, with 11 bases in the middle. CDR1 WNHNN and CDR2 SYGVQD come from the germline V gene (reference sequence). This CDR3 is CASSDQTLQAFF. DNA for the CDR3: TGCGCCAGCAGTGACCAAACTCTCCAAGCTTTCTTT.

The chain employs TRBV7-2 and TRBJ2-2; 11 bases fit TRBD2. Germline V gene lookup returns CDR1 SGHTA and CDR2 FQGNSA. V dropped 4 bases and J dropped 2; count of bases not matched to a gene: 3. The CDR3 has 16 residues. CDR3 DNA sequence: TGTGCCAGCAGCTCCCGACTAGCGGGAAACACCGGGGAGCTGTTTTTT. Its protein product is CASSSRLAGNTGELFF. The full variable domain, in which reference TRBV7-2 and TRBJ2-2 provide the parts outside the CDR3, is GAGVSQSPSNKVTEKGKDVELRCDPISGHTALYWYRQSLGQGLEFLIYFQGNSAPDKSGLPSDRFSAERTGGSVSTLTIQRTQQEDSAVYLCASSSRLAGNTGELFFGEGSRLTVL.

J is TRBJ2-5 and V is TRBV5-1, with 8 nucleotides matching TRBD1. V dropped 4 bases and J dropped 5; count of bases not matched to a gene: 10. CDR1 SGHRS and CDR2 YFSETQ come from the germline V gene. The CDR3 is 15 residues long. The CDR3 sequence is CASSPGAGGRETQYF. The CDR3 DNA is TGCGCCAGCAGCCCCGGGGCAGGGGGCCGGGAGACCCAGTACTTC.

The chain combines TRBV28 with TRBJ1-4; tentative D call: TRBD1 (5 bases). CDR3 size: 13 residues. In germline, CDR1 is MDHEN, CDR2 SYDVKM. V gave up 8 bases and J gave up 10 bases, with 17 bases separating them. CDR3 in DNA: TGTGCCAGCGTTCGGGGGGGTGAAGGAAAACTGTTTTTT. This codes for CASVRGGEGKLFF.

The genes are TRBV7-2 and TRBJ2-5; 7 bases are shared with TRBD2. Germline V gives CDR1 SGHTA, CDR2 FQGNSA. With V trimmed by 1 base and J by 4 bases, 6 bases remained unmatched. CDR3 size: 15 residues. For the CDR3, the DNA is TGTGCCAGCAGCTTAGGGGGTGGCGGGGGAGAGACCCAGTACTTC. This encodes CASSLGGGGGETQYF.

In this sample, this clone turned up a few times. The chain recombines TRBV19 with TRBJ2-7, with 7 bases identical to TRBD1. V lost 5 bases and J lost 2; bases outside the gene matches: 9. CDR3 length: 15 amino acids. The germline V gene encodes CDR1 LNHDA and CDR2 SQIVND (reference sequence). The CDR3 sequence: CASSWNPGQTYEQYF. Here the CDR3 DNA reads TGTGCCAGTAGTTGGAATCCGGGACAGACCTACGAGCAGTACTTC.

The chain carries TRBV3-1 (or the pseudogene TRBV3-2) and TRBJ1-2, with 8 bases lining up with TRBD1. CDR3 size: 20 residues. V shed 4 bases, J shed 4 bases, and the junction held 23 bases outside the gene matches. The V gene's germline CDR1 is LGHDT and CDR2 YNNKEL (reference sequence). CDR3 amino acids: CASSPSDPWTGNRVGYGYTF. The CDR3 coding sequence is TGTGCCAGCAGCCCTTCCGACCCTTGGACAGGGAATCGGGTCGGCTATGGCTACACCTTC.

The rearrangement uses TRBV30 and TRBJ1-2, with D maybe TRBD1 (6 bases). V lost 2 bases to trimming and J lost 4 bases, with 8 bases between them. The CDR3 contains 12 residues. The V gene's germline CDR1 is GTSNPN and CDR2 SVGIG (reference sequence). The CDR3 loop is CAWSQDSYGYTF. As DNA, the CDR3 is TGTGCCTGGAGTCAGGACAGCTATGGCTACACCTTC.

The chain carries TRBV5-1 and TRBJ1-3; TRBD1 might be the D (6 bases). Trimming took off 1 base at V and 2 bases at J, with 10 bases between the two ends. Germline assignment: CDR1 SGHRS and CDR2 YFSETQ. This CDR3 is 15 amino acids long. CDR3 DNA: TGCGCCAGCAGCTTGTCACAGGGTGCTGGAAACACCATATATTTT. This sequence encodes CASSLSQGAGNTIYF.

The chain employs TRBV5-8 and TRBJ1-2; tentatively, D is TRBD1 (6 bases). The ends were cut back, 5 bases at V and 8 bases at J, with 22 bases in the middle. The CDR3 extends over 15 amino acids. Germline-derived CDR1 and CDR2 are SGHTS and YDEGEE. CDR3 in DNA: TGTGCCAGCAGAGCCAGAACAGGGTACGTCGGCGGCTACACCTTC. This gives the protein CASRARTGYVGGYTF.